The clone carrying this TCR beta chain was detected ten times or more. Its antigen is unidentified. Unique molecular identifiers were incorporated into the prepared TCRbeta library. TCRdb fed the PCR reads into MiXCR, producing one record per CDR3 protein. The table lists more than 200,000 distinct CDR3 sequences, around 8.4% of them singletons. The entry originates in a study of T-cell reconstitution after alpha-beta-depleted transplantation in children. General study findings and limits: The authors attributed T-cell counts and diversity one year after transplant mostly to newly produced T cells. It was surviving recipient T cells and thymic progenitors that gave some patients high TCRbeta diversity at day 60. As was reported, about two months after transplant, alpha-beta T cells came from several hundred expanded graft clones.

With V trimmed by 3 bases and J by 6 bases, 8 bases remained unmatched. Per the germline V gene, CDR1 is SEHNR and CDR2 is FQNEAQ (reference sequence). This CDR3 is built from 15 residues. J is TRBJ2-7 and V is TRBV7-9; TRBD1 agrees at 10 bases. This sequence originates from a male patient under 10 years old who had a stem cell transplant for acute myeloid leukemia, so the T cells may come from the graft donor. Sequences were derived from PBMCs, mostly from graft donor cells, sampled 360 days after TCRalphabeta/CD19-depleted stem cell transplant. The CDR3 region has the DNA TGTGCCAGCAGCTTCGGGACAGGGGTGATGACCGAGCAGTACTTC. It specifies CASSFGTGVMTEQYF.